Each of the 21 T cell receptor beta chains below was sequenced from the same sample in a study of human T cells and chemical hapten exposure. Time point specified: patch test 1, 2 weeks after DPC sensitization. Treatment noted: therapeutic diphenylcyclopropenone sensitization with weekly scalp DPC. TCRdb passed the RACE reads through MiXCR, listing each CDR3 protein once. Of 100,000 or so distinct CDR3 sequences listed, about 10% are singletons. Sequencing was performed on whole blood, taken in connection with sensitization to the hapten diphenylcyclopropenone (DPC). These receptors were obtained from a man aged 35 to 55 with alopecia areata. Some clones in this sample may be carry-over from other donors' samples.

This clonotype turned up a few times. This rearrangement joins TRBV24-1 to TRBJ2-2, with 15 bases identical to TRBD2. The CDR3 totals 21 residues. Unmatched junction bases numbered 7, after V lost 0 bases and J lost 0 bases. Germline CDR1 reads KGHDR; CDR2 reads SFDVKD. CDR3 residues: CATSDLFGLAGGKPNTGELFF. The CDR3 coding sequence is TGTGCCACCAGTGATTTGTTTGGACTAGCGGGAGGGAAACCGAACACCGGGGAGCTGTTTTTT.

V and J are TRBV5-1 and TRBJ1-1, with 8 bases identical to TRBD1. Trimming removed 2 bases from V and 0 bases from J; junction bases left unmatched: 9. This CDR3 is 17 amino acids long. Germline lookup yields CDR1 SGHRS and CDR2 YFSETQ. CDR3 DNA sequence: TGCGCCAGCAGCTTAGGACAGGGTGCCGACATGAACACTGAAGCTTTCTTT. Translating it yields CASSLGQGADMNTEAFF.

CDR3 sequence reads: CASNQQGTSGELFF. The CDR3, as DNA: TGTGCCAGTAACCAACAGGGTACGAGCGGGGAGCTGTTTTTT. This chain joins TRBV19 and TRBJ2-2; TRBD1 is a possible D gene (6 bases). The CDR3 has 14 residues. Germline V gives CDR1 LNHDA, CDR2 SQIVND (reference sequence). V was cut by 7 bases and J by 7 bases, with 16 bases left in between.

The table lists this clonotype with many counts. The chain uses TRBV20-1 and TRBJ2-1; 9 nucleotides align to TRBD2. Germline values: CDR1 DFQATT, CDR2 SNEGSKA (reference sequence). Unmatched junction bases numbered 8, after V lost 6 bases and J lost 2 bases. The CDR3 has 15 amino acids. For the CDR3, the DNA is TGCAGTGCAATGACTAGCGGACTTGCCTACAATGAGCAGTTCTTC. This gives the protein CSAMTSGLAYNEQFF.

A few counts support this clonotype. The chain combines TRBV6-5 with TRBJ2-5, with D possibly matching TRBD2 (5 bases). V gave up 6 bases and J gave up 5 bases, with 13 bases separating them. CDR3 length equals 13 residues. Per the germline V gene, CDR1 is MNHEY and CDR2 is SVGAGI. CDR3 sequence: CASSLLAGETQYF. CDR3 nucleotide sequence: TGTGCCAGCAGCTTACTGGCGGGTGAGACCCAGTACTTC.

The genes are TRBV2 and TRBJ2-4; the match to TRBD2 covers 11 bases. CDR1 SNHLY and CDR2 FYNNEI come from the germline V gene. V trimming: 8 bases; J trimming: 7 bases; junction bases outside the gene matches: 10. The CDR3 is 15 amino acids. CDR3 region: CASVPLAGVENIQYF. The CDR3 bases are TGTGCCAGCGTCCCACTAGCGGGAGTAGAGAACATTCAGTACTTC.

V and J are TRBV5-6 and TRBJ1-2; D remains ambiguous. Germline assignment: CDR1 SGHDT and CDR2 YYEEEE. This CDR3 has 14 residues. V lost 0 bases and J lost 8, with 14 bases in between. As DNA, the CDR3 is TGTGCCAGCAGCTTGGGGAACGGTGCAGAGGGCTACACCTTC. Its protein is CASSLGNGAEGYTF. Complete variable domain (other parts from reference TRBV5-6 and TRBJ1-2): DAGVTQSPTHLIKTRGQQVTLRCSPKSGHDTVSWYQQALGQGPQFIFQYYEEEERQRGNFPDRFSGHQFPNYSSELNVNALLLGDSALYLCASSLGNGAEGYTFGSGTRLTVV.

This clonotype has at least ten counts. J is TRBJ1-4 and V is TRBV5-4; the D gene is possibly TRBD1 (5 bases). The germline V and J ends were trimmed by 2 bases and 8 bases, with 16 bases remaining between them. The V gene's germline CDR1 is SGHNT and CDR2 YYREEE (reference sequence). This CDR3 contains 15 residues. Here the CDR3 reads CASSFTGGRSEKLFF. In DNA form, the CDR3 reads TGTGCCAGCAGCTTCACGGGGGGGAGGAGCGAAAAACTGTTTTTT.

This clonotype was seen only a few times. The chain links TRBV20-1 to TRBJ2-5, with 15 bases that match TRBD2. From germline, CDR1 is DFQATT and CDR2 SNEGSKA (reference sequence). The CDR3 length is 14 residues. V shed 1 base, J shed 9 bases, and the junction held 3 bases outside the gene matches. The CDR3 sequence: CSARGGLAGGPQYF. CDR3 coding DNA: TGCAGTGCTAGAGGAGGACTAGCGGGAGGGCCCCAGTACTTC.

This clonotype turned up a few times. The chain employs TRBV20-1 and TRBJ2-7; 10 nucleotides align to TRBD2. The J segment lost 2 bases and the V segment lost 0 bases, leaving 16 bases of the junction unmatched. This CDR3 spans 19 amino acids. Germline-derived CDR1 and CDR2 are DFQATT and SNEGSKA (reference sequence). CDR3 residues: CSARDLASGSKNLPYEQYF. The CDR3 coding sequence is TGCAGTGCTAGAGATTTAGCTAGCGGGAGTAAAAACCTCCCCTACGAGCAGTACTTC.

This clonotype was seen more than once but under ten times. The J gene is TRBJ1-5, the V gene TRBV6-2 or TRBV6-3; D remains unclear. The CDR3 loop spans 14 amino acids. From germline, CDR1 is MNHEY and CDR2 SVGEGT. The V gene lost 0 bases and the J gene lost 1 base, with 4 bases spanning the gap. In DNA, the CDR3 is TGTGCCAGCAGTTACTCTGGGAGCAATCAGCCCCAGCATTTT. This sequence encodes CASSYSGSNQPQHF.

This chain uses TRBV7-3 with TRBJ1-3; D ambiguous. CDR3 size: 13 residues. Per the germline V gene, CDR1 is SGHTA and CDR2 is FQGTGA. Trimming took off 4 bases at V and 0 bases at J, with 4 bases between the two ends. CDR3 DNA: TGTGCCAGCAGCTCCTCCTCTGGAAACACCATATATTTT. The encoded protein is CASSSSSGNTIYF.

The chain recombines TRBV24-1 with TRBJ2-2; TRBD2 aligns across 8 bases. The V segment lost 6 bases and the J segment 0 bases; nucleotides outside the gene matches: 5. The V gene's germline CDR1 is KGHDR and CDR2 SFDVKD. The CDR3 contains 16 residues. The CDR3 region is CATSILAGPNTGELFF. CDR3 bases: TGTGCCACCAGTATTTTAGCGGGACCGAACACCGGGGAGCTGTTTTTT.

This clonotype was seen a few times. The rearrangement links TRBV5-1 to TRBJ1-1, with TRBD1 matching 11 bases. The CDR3 spans 14 residues. Germline CDR1 reads SGHRS; CDR2 reads YFSETQ. With V trimmed by 2 bases and J by 6 bases, 3 bases remained unmatched. CDR3 loop: CASSLRGQGAEAFF. DNA of the CDR3: TGCGCCAGCAGCTTAAGGGGACAGGGGGCTGAAGCTTTCTTT.

This clonotype was seen more than once but under ten times. The genes are TRBV27 and TRBJ2-5; TRBD1 agrees at 10 bases. After removal of 3 bases from V and 5 bases from J, the junction contained 6 bases not matched to a gene. This CDR3 is built from 15 residues. Germline CDR1 and CDR2: MNHEY and SMNVEV (reference sequence). The CDR3 sequence is CASSLTGGVKETQYF. The DNA of the CDR3 is TGTGCCAGCAGTTTGACAGGGGGCGTTAAGGAGACCCAGTACTTC.

This clonotype was counted ten times or more. The rearrangement links TRBV24-1 to TRBJ2-1; D uncertain. This CDR3 spans 11 amino acids. Looked up from germline, CDR1 is KGHDR and CDR2 is SFDVKD. The germline V and J ends were trimmed by 5 bases and 13 bases, with 11 bases remaining between them. This CDR3 reads CATSATGPQFF. The CDR3 DNA sequence: TGTGCCACCAGTGCGACGGGTCCCCAGTTCTTC.

This clonotype turned up a few times. The chain joins TRBV27 to TRBJ1-3; D may be TRBD1 (5 bases). The germline V gene has CDR1 MNHEY and CDR2 SMNVEV (reference sequence). V lost 6 bases, J lost 3 bases, and 15 bases lay in between. The CDR3 length is 15 residues. CDR3 loop: CASSNRKALGNTIYF. CDR3 DNA sequence: TGTGCCAGCAGCAACAGGAAAGCTCTTGGAAACACCATATATTTT.

This clonotype was seen once. The chain carries TRBV29-1 and TRBJ2-5, with a weak D call TRBD1 (5 bases). Looked up from germline, CDR1 is SQVTM and CDR2 is ANQGSEA. V lost 4 bases, J lost 6 bases, and 15 bases lay in between. This CDR3 has 13 residues. The CDR3 sequence is CSVARQGVKTQYF. CDR3 nucleotide sequence: TGCAGCGTTGCCCGGCAGGGCGTGAAGACCCAGTACTTC. The full variable domain, rest sourced from reference TRBV29-1 and TRBJ2-5, is SAVISQKPSRDICQRGTSLTIQCQVDSQVTMMFWYRQQPGQSLTLIATANQGSEATYESGFVIDKFPISRPNLTFSTLTVSNMSPEDSSIYLCSVARQGVKTQYFGPGTRLLVL.

The chain uses TRBV6-1 and TRBJ2-3; 11 nucleotides align to TRBD2. Germline CDR1 and CDR2: MNHNS and SASEGT. The V and J ends lost 2 bases and 8 bases, in that order; junction bases with no gene match: 6. This CDR3 spans 15 amino acids. The CDR3 DNA follows: TGTGCCAGCAGTGAATTAGCGGGAGGGAGCCCTACGCAGTATTTT. Its protein product is CASSELAGGSPTQYF.

The DNA of the CDR3 is TGCGCCAGCAGCTCGCATGGGGGGGAGGGCCAGTACTTC. Translation gives CASSSHGGEGQYF. The V call is TRBV5-1, the J call TRBJ2-5, with 7 bases lining up with TRBD2. The CDR3 is made up of 13 amino acids. Germline trimming cut 3 bases from V and 10 bases from J; bases unmatched to any gene: 9. CDR1 and CDR2 (germline): SGHRS, YFSETQ.

V is TRBV4-1 and J is TRBJ2-3; D might be TRBD1 (6 bases). Germline V gene sequence: CDR1 MGHRA, CDR2 YSYEKL. V was cut by 1 base and J by 6 bases, with 20 bases left in between. This CDR3 has 17 residues. The CDR3 spells CASSQGAQGPRSDTQYF. DNA for the CDR3: TGCGCCAGCAGCCAAGGGGCCCAGGGGCCCCGGTCGGATACGCAGTATTTT.